The subject of this entry is one T cell receptor (beta chain). The data originate from a study of blood T cell repertoires in COVID-19. At the level of the study: Whether acute or convalescent, the COVID-19 samples came from the United States, Italy and Spain. PBMCs, B-cell-depleted T cells, or T cells were the source of the cDNA or gDNA that made up the material.

Source study methods: Nucleated cell number was recorded as an estimate derived from reference gene primer amplification. Some clones are missing from TCRdb's copy, which holds only in-frame ones; the method was immunoSEQ multiplex PCR. V, J and clone size are taken as reported in that table, and D and trimming were inferred from the DNA itself. The table has over 120,000 clones, roughly 90% seen once; the top ten hold less than 0.95%. The sequenced material came from peripheral blood. The receptor's source is a woman between 45 and 65 years old with acute or convalescent COVID-19.

The CDR3 region has the DNA TGTGCCAGCAGCTTAGACGGCCTCGGGGACGAGCAGTACTTC. As protein: CASSLDGLGDEQYF. The chain links TRBV7-7 to TRBJ2-7; D perhaps matches TRBD2 (5 bases). This CDR3 is built from 14 residues. CDR1 SSHAT and CDR2 FNYEAQ come from the germline V gene (reference sequence). The germline V and J ends were trimmed by 1 base and 5 bases, with 12 bases remaining between them.